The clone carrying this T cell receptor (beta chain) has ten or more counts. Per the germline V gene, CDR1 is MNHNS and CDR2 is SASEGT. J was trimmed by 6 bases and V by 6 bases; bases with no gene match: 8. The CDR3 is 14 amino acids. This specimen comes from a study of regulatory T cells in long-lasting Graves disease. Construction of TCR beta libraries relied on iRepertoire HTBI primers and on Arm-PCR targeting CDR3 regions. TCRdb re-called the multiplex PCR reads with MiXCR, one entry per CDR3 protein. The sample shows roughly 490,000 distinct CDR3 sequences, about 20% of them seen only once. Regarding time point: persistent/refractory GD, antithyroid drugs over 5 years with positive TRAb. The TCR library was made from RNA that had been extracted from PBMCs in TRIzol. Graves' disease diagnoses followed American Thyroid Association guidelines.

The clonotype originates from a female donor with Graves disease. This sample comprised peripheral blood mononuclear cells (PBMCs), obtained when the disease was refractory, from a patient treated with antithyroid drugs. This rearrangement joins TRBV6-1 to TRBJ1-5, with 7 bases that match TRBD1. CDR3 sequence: CASRRQGEAQPQHF. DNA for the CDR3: TGTGCCAGCAGGCGACAGGGTGAGGCTCAGCCCCAGCATTTT.